This T cell receptor (beta chain) was recorded in a study of blood T cell repertoires in COVID-19. Turning to the study itself: Material from acute and convalescent COVID-19 was sourced from the United States, Italy and Spain. The analysed material was cDNA or gDNA that came from T cells, B-cell-depleted T cells, or PBMCs.

Trimming pared 5 bases from V and 3 bases from J, leaving 13 bases between. The CDR3 extends over 13 amino acids. The germline V gene encodes CDR1 GTSNPN and CDR2 SVGIG (reference sequence). Original processing notes: From reference gene primer amplification, estimates of nucleated cell counts were derived. The repertoire was sequenced with immunoSEQ multiplex PCR; TCRdb's copy has only in-frame clones and lacks some. The DNA gave D and trimming, while V, J and clone size come from that table. The sample yields roughly 280,000 clones, 70% to 90% seen once. Sequencing was done on a sample of peripheral blood. The TCR comes from a woman aged 70-85 years with acute or convalescent COVID-19. This chain connects TRBV30 to TRBJ1-2; D gene unclear. The CDR3 loop is CAWGGGVDYGYTF. The CDR3 coding sequence is TGTGCCTGGGGCGGCGGGGTGGACTATGGCTACACCTTC.